The rows below give T cell receptor beta chains drawn from one sample of a study of T cells in Graves' hyperthyroidism and ophthalmopathy. One entry per CDR3 protein, called by TCRdb with MiXCR from the multiplex PCR reads. The table has about 360,000 distinct CDR3 sequences, 13% seen once. Material for sequencing was blood. The receptors were gathered from a woman aged 18 to 35 with Graves' hyperthyroidism. The CDR3 runs from the conserved cysteine through the conserved F or W. Fields, in order: V gene, CDR3 length, clone size, D gene, J gene, CDR3 protein. D genes are given only for firm matches. The size entry is marked missing in some rows and otherwise reads once, few, many or a size class.

TRBV6-1	16	-	TRBD1	TRBJ1-1	CASSARDRGRFTEAFF
TRBV11-2	15	many	-	TRBJ1-6	CASSLVGGTNSPLHF
TRBV4-2	16	-	-	TRBJ2-1	CASSQSRASSYNEQFF
TRBV24-1	16	-	-	TRBJ2-5	CATSDFKDIEQETQYF
TRBV15	16	-	-	TRBJ2-2	CATSRVGGANTGELFF
TRBV28	15	many	-	TRBJ1-1	CASTQRGGSDTEAFF
TRBV28	14	many	-	TRBJ1-1	CASRFGALNTEAFF
TRBV3-1	15	many	-	TRBJ1-6	CASSQGGSGGSPLHF
TRBV7-8	15	-	TRBD1	TRBJ2-2	CASSPPDRDAGELFF
TRBV7-3	20	few	TRBD2	TRBJ2-1	CASSMTGTESTSGLYNEQFF
TRBV5-1	15	few	TRBD2	TRBJ2-1	CASSASAGGGNEQFF
TRBV5-4	13	-	-	TRBJ2-3	CASRRTSVDTQYF
TRBV20-1	16	-	TRBD2	TRBJ2-2	CSARDPSGTNTGELFF
TRBV27	13	-	-	TRBJ1-1	CASSLFPATEAFF
TRBV4-1	12	few	-	TRBJ1-2	CASNLPPRGYTF
TRBV7-9	13	many	-	TRBJ1-2	CASSGAEAYGYTF
TRBV7-2	15	-	-	TRBJ2-2	CASSPRGGHTGELFF
TRBV11-2	12	many	TRBD1	TRBJ2-5	CASSRGQTTQYF
TRBV12-3/TRBV12-4	11	many	-	TRBJ2-7	CASSFGYEQYF
TRBV3-1	15	-	TRBD1	TRBJ2-1	CASTYRTGFNNEQFF
TRBV4-3	17	few	TRBD2	TRBJ2-7	CASSQEYLAGGPGEQYF
TRBV12-3/TRBV12-4	13	many	-	TRBJ1-2	CASRQDSNYGYTF
TRBV28	15	many	TRBD1	TRBJ2-2	CASSPRDRWSGELFF
TRBV4-1	15	-	-	TRBJ2-7	CASSHQPGSGYEQYF
TRBV2	11	many	-	TRBJ2-5	CASKAEETQYF
TRBV4-1	17	many	-	TRBJ2-7	CASSQVSLSGNSYEQYF
TRBV10-3	14	many	-	TRBJ1-1	CAISDSQGNTEAFF
TRBV12-3/TRBV12-4	17	many	-	TRBJ1-6	CASSFGFRGSLNSPLHF